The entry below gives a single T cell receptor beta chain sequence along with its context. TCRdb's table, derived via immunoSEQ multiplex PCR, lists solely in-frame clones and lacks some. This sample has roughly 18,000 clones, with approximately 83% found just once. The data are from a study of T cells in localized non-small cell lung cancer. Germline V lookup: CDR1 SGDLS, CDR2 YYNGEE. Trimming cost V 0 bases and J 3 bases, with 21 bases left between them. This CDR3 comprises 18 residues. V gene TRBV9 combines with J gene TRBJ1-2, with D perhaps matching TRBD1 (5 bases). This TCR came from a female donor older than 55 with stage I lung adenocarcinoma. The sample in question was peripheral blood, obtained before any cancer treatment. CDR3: CASSVAARGASVDYGYTF. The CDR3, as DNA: TGTGCCAGCAGCGTAGCTGCCCGAGGGGCTTCTGTGGACTATGGCTACACCTTC.